These T cell receptor beta chains were read from a single sample in a study of blood T cell repertoires in COVID-19. The repertoire was sequenced with immunoSEQ multiplex PCR; TCRdb's copy has only in-frame clones and lacks some. The sample includes about 60,000 clones, about 90% seen only once; the top ten take over 9.5%. Sequenced input: peripheral blood. Receptors were obtained from a human donor with acute or convalescent COVID-19. The donor label of this sample is uncertain. Both conserved end residues are part of each CDR3. A D gene is named only where the DNA matches it firmly. The listing skips clone size in some rows; elsewhere it reads once, few, many or a size class.

clone_size	j_call	d_call	v_call	cdr3_aa	cdr3_nt
.	TRBJ2-2	.	TRBV21-1	CASRLTSGGANTGELFF	TGTGCCAGCAGGCTTACTAGCGGGGGAGCGAACACCGGGGAGCTGTTTTTT
.	TRBJ2-3	TRBD2	TRBV18	CASSSGTSGRTDTQYF	TGTGCCAGCTCATCAGGGACTAGCGGGAGGACAGATACGCAGTATTTT
.	TRBJ1-3	.	TRBV9	CASSVALGADGNTIYF	TGTGCCAGCAGCGTAGCTTTAGGGGCGGATGGAAACACCATATATTTT
once	TRBJ1-5	.	TRBV4-1	CASSLTYSNQPQHF	TGCGCCAGCAGCCTAACATATAGCAATCAGCCCCAGCATTTT
.	TRBJ2-1	.	TRBV3-1/TRBV3-2	CASSQDYQAHSEQFF	TGTGCCAGCAGCCAAGATTACCAGGCGCACAGTGAGCAGTTCTTC
.	TRBJ1-5	.	TRBV2	CASRGQGQPQHF	TGTGCCAGCAGGGGCCAGGGACAGCCCCAGCATTTT
.	TRBJ1-2	.	TRBV18	CASSPGGQSYGYTF	TGTGCCAGCTCACCGGGTGGACAGTCGTATGGCTACACCTTC
.	TRBJ2-5	TRBD1	TRBV5-1	CASSLETGQQETQYF	TGCGCCAGCAGCTTGGAAACGGGACAGCAAGAGACCCAGTACTTC
.	TRBJ2-4	TRBD2	TRBV3-1/TRBV3-2	CASSTGTRNIQYF	TGTGCCAGCAGTACCGGGACTAGAAACATTCAGTACTTC
.	TRBJ1-5	TRBD1	TRBV27	CASSPGTGVGDGNQPQHF	TGTGCCAGCAGTCCAGGGACAGGGGTTGGGGACGGGAATCAGCCCCAGCATTTT
.	TRBJ2-2	TRBD2	TRBV6-4	CASSKLAGGGGELFF	TGTGCCAGCAGCAAACTAGCGGGAGGAGGCGGGGAGCTGTTTTTT
.	TRBJ1-6	.	TRBV11-2	CASSLDQGLDSPLHF	TGTGCCAGCAGCTTAGATCAGGGGTTGGATTCACCCCTCCACTTT
.	TRBJ2-3	TRBD2	TRBV7-9	CASSGPAGSYTDTQYF	TGTGCCAGCAGCGGGCCAGCGGGATCCTACACAGATACGCAGTATTTT
.	TRBJ2-5	TRBD2	TRBV24-1	CATSDLQRTSGRETQYF	TGTGCCACCAGTGATTTGCAACGGACTAGCGGGAGAGAGACCCAGTACTTC
.	TRBJ1-2	.	TRBV7-9	CASIPPGYWKGYTF	TGTGCCAGCATTCCCCCGGGGTATTGGAAAGGCTACACCTTC
.	TRBJ1-5	TRBD1	TRBV5-6	CASSPGQGGNQPQHF	TGTGCCAGCAGCCCCGGACAGGGCGGCAATCAGCCCCAGCATTTT
.	TRBJ2-4	.	TRBV5-1	CASSYGGEGGIQYF	TGCGCCAGCAGCTACGGGGGAGAGGGCGGCATTCAGTACTTC
.	TRBJ1-5	.	TRBV27	CASSLGQDGNQPQHF	TGTGCCAGCAGTTTAGGCCAAGATGGCAATCAGCCCCAGCATTTT
.	TRBJ1-4	TRBD1	TRBV5-5	CASSLRDRDEKLFF	TGTGCCAGCAGCCTCCGGGACAGGGATGAAAAACTGTTTTTT
.	TRBJ1-2	.	TRBV7-9	CASSFEQGTYTF	TGTGCCAGCAGCTTCGAACAGGGTACCTACACCTTC
.	TRBJ2-1	.	TRBV7-2	CASSLEPGSYNEQFF	TGTGCCAGCAGCTTAGAACCGGGGTCCTACAATGAGCAGTTCTTC
.	TRBJ2-5	.	TRBV7-9	CASSYGSSQETQYF	TGTGCCAGCAGTTACGGGAGCTCCCAAGAGACCCAGTACTTC
.	TRBJ2-2	TRBD1	TRBV5-1	CASSSLDRAAGELFF	TGCGCCAGCAGTTCCCTCGACAGGGCGGCCGGGGAGCTGTTTTTT
few	TRBJ2-7	.	TRBV15	CATSKSTGSSSYEQYF	TGTGCCACCAGTAAGAGTACAGGGTCGAGCTCCTACGAGCAGTACTTC
.	TRBJ2-2	.	TRBV28	CASSLVSTGELFF	TGTGCCAGCAGTTTAGTCTCCACCGGGGAGCTGTTTTTT
once	TRBJ2-1	TRBD1	TRBV25-1	CASRQGARNEQFF	TGTGCCAGCCGACAGGGGGCACGGAATGAGCAGTTCTTC
.	TRBJ2-1	.	TRBV2	CASSDASKGYNEQFF	TGTGCCAGCAGTGACGCTAGCAAAGGGTACAATGAGCAGTTCTTC
.	TRBJ2-3	TRBD2	TRBV24-1	CATGLAGLDTQYF	TGTGCCACCGGACTAGCGGGTCTAGATACGCAGTATTTT
.	TRBJ1-3	.	TRBV3-1/TRBV3-2	CASSSDRGNTIYF	TGTGCCAGCAGCTCCGACAGGGGAAACACCATATATTTT
.	TRBJ1-1	.	TRBV7-3	CASSRSISTEAFF	TGTGCCAGCAGCCGGAGCATTAGCACTGAAGCTTTCTTT
.	TRBJ1-2	TRBD1	TRBV28	CASSFDRGQVRGYTF	TGTGCCAGCAGTTTCGACAGGGGGCAAGTAAGGGGCTACACCTTC
.	TRBJ1-4	.	TRBV19	CASSIGQLEKLFF	TGTGCCAGTAGTATCGGACAGCTAGAAAAACTGTTTTTT
.	TRBJ1-5	TRBD1	TRBV3-1/TRBV3-2	CASSPTTGQGADQPQHF	TGTGCCAGCAGCCCCACAACGGGACAGGGGGCAGATCAGCCCCAGCATTTT